Listed below are T cell receptor beta chains from one sample, sequenced in a study of shared clonotypes between healthy human individuals. The assay was immunoSEQ multiplex PCR, and TCRdb's table has in-frame clones only and misses some. Altogether about 2 million clones are present, roughly 94% being singletons, with the ten largest covering 0.85% to 1.2%. Sequencing was done on a sample of naive CD8+ T cells sorted from blood. The receptors were sampled from a man younger than 30 in good health. Each CDR3 is given with its conserved first and last residue. The D gene is left open where the match is weak. A clone size is listed for some rows: how often the clone was seen (once, few, many), or a class if it is expanded.

size	D	V	J	DNA	CDR3
-	-	TRBV19	TRBJ1-6	TGTGCCAGTAGTATAGACAGGGACCCGAATTCACCCCTCCACTTT	CASSIDRDPNSPLHF
-	-	TRBV9	TRBJ1-2	TGTGCCAGCAGCGCCGATCGGGGCTACACCTTC	CASSADRGYTF
-	-	TRBV6-5	TRBJ1-3	TGTGCCAGCAGTACGGGACCCAGCTCTGGAAACACCATATATTTT	CASSTGPSSGNTIYF
-	-	TRBV5-1	TRBJ1-3	TGCGCCAGCAGCTTGGACGGCAGCTCTGGAAACACCATATATTTT	CASSLDGSSGNTIYF
-	TRBD2	TRBV11-2	TRBJ2-7	TGTGCCAGCAGCCCTTCAGCGGGAGGAGTTTCCTACGAGCAGTACTTC	CASSPSAGGVSYEQYF
-	TRBD1	TRBV28	TRBJ1-6	TGTGCCAGCAGTCCCCTCCCGGGACAGGGGGCTGGTAATTCACCCCTCCACTTT	CASSPLPGQGAGNSPLHF
-	-	TRBV4-1	TRBJ1-1	TGCGCCAGCAGCCAAGGGGCGGGAGCTAACACTGAAGCTTTCTTT	CASSQGAGANTEAFF
few	TRBD1	TRBV5-4	TRBJ2-5	TGTGCCAGCAGCCGGGACAGCCAAGAGACCCAGTACTTC	CASSRDSQETQYF
once	-	TRBV7-9	TRBJ1-1	TGTGCCAGCGGCGGTGGGGTTAACACTGAAGCTTTCTTT	CASGGGVNTEAFF
-	-	TRBV7-9	TRBJ2-1	TGTGCCAGCAGCCCCACAGGGATGAGTGGGGATGAGCAGTTCTTC	CASSPTGMSGDEQFF
-	-	TRBV6-5	TRBJ1-1	TGTGCCAGCAGTTCGGGCATTGAAGCTTTCTTT	CASSSGIEAFF
-	-	TRBV9	TRBJ2-5	TGTGCCAGCAGCGTATTTACGGGGGACCAAGAGACCCAGTACTTC	CASSVFTGDQETQYF
once	-	TRBV27	TRBJ2-7	TGTGCCAGCGGGGGACGGACTCACTACGAGCAGTACTTC	CASGGRTHYEQYF
-	TRBD2	TRBV4-1	TRBJ2-3	TGCGCCAGCAGCCCCGTGCTAGCGGGAGAAATGGATACAGATACGCAGTATTTT	CASSPVLAGEMDTDTQYF
-	-	TRBV5-6	TRBJ2-3	TGTGCCAGCAGCTCAGGTAGCACAGATACGCAGTATTTT	CASSSGSTDTQYF
-	TRBD1	TRBV29-1	TRBJ1-2	TGCAGCGTCGCCCGTGACGGGACAGGGTATGGCTACACCTTC	CSVARDGTGYGYTF
-	-	TRBV4-1	TRBJ2-5	TGCGCCAGCAGCCAAAGGAGTGTTGAGACCCAGTACTTC	CASSQRSVETQYF
-	TRBD2	TRBV6-6	TRBJ2-7	TGTGCCAGCAGTTACAGCCCAGCGGGATCCTACGAGCAGTACTTC	CASSYSPAGSYEQYF
-	-	TRBV7-2	TRBJ2-1	TGTGCCAGCAGCTTAGGACCTGGGACAACCAATGAGCAGTTCTTC	CASSLGPGTTNEQFF
-	-	TRBV4-3	TRBJ2-1	TGCGCCAGCAGCCAAGTACCAGGATCCTACAATGAGCAGTTCTTC	CASSQVPGSYNEQFF
-	TRBD1	TRBV4-3	TRBJ1-2	TGCGCCAGCAGCCAAGGCGGACAGGGGGCTGAGGGCTACACCTTC	CASSQGGQGAEGYTF
-	-	TRBV6-5	TRBJ2-7	TGTGCCAGCAGTTCAACCTCAACCGGGGCTGGAGAGCAGTACTTC	CASSSTSTGAGEQYF
-	-	TRBV10-2	TRBJ1-1	TGCGCCAGCAGTGAGTGGGAGAACACTGAAGCTTTCTTT	CASSEWENTEAFF
-	-	TRBV7-9	TRBJ2-1	TGTGCCAGCTCCTGGGCTTACAATGAGCAGTTCTTC	CASSWAYNEQFF
-	TRBD1	TRBV15	TRBJ1-5	TGTGCCACCAGCAGAGATTGGGAGCCGGGACAGGGGAATCAGCCCCAGCATTTT	CATSRDWEPGQGNQPQHF
-	TRBD2	TRBV4-1	TRBJ2-7	TGCGCCAGCAGCCAAGCTAGCGGGGGGCTCGTTAAGTACGAGCAGTACTTC	CASSQASGGLVKYEQYF
-	TRBD1	TRBV13	TRBJ2-2	TGTGCCAGCAGCTTAGAGGGACAGGGTTACACCGGGGAGCTGTTTTTT	CASSLEGQGYTGELFF
-	TRBD1	TRBV6-1	TRBJ1-5	TGTGCCAGCAGTTGGGACAGTAGCAATCAGCCCCAGCATTTT	CASSWDSSNQPQHF
-	TRBD1	TRBV10-2	TRBJ2-1	TGCGCCAGCAGTGAGGAGACAGGGTTGGATGAGCAGTTCTTC	CASSEETGLDEQFF
-	-	TRBV7-7	TRBJ2-5	TGTGCTAGCAGCTTCTCATCGGGGGAGACCCAGTACTTC	CASSFSSGETQYF
once	-	TRBV27	TRBJ2-7	TGTGCCAGCAGTTTCTCGGGATCCTACGAGCAGTACTTC	CASSFSGSYEQYF
-	TRBD1	TRBV6-1	TRBJ2-7	TGTGCCAGCAGTGAAGGAGGTACAGGGGAAAACTACGAGCAGTACTTC	CASSEGGTGENYEQYF
-	-	TRBV13	TRBJ2-7	TGTGCCAGCAGCTTTGCGACAGTTTCCTACGAGCAGTACTTC	CASSFATVSYEQYF
few	TRBD1	TRBV11-2	TRBJ2-7	TGTGCCAGCAGCCACCAGGGACAGAGCTCCTACGAGCAGTACTTC	CASSHQGQSSYEQYF
once	TRBD2	TRBV14	TRBJ2-7	TGTGCCAGCAGCGAGCGGGCGGGAGGGCCCTACGAGCAGTACTTC	CASSERAGGPYEQYF
-	-	TRBV4-1	TRBJ1-2	TGCGCCAGCAGCCAAGATGAGCATTTTAACTATGGCTACACCTTC	CASSQDEHFNYGYTF
-	TRBD2	TRBV27	TRBJ2-7	TGTGCCAGCAGTTTGGGACTAGCGGGGGGGATCTACGAGCAGTACTTC	CASSLGLAGGIYEQYF
once	TRBD1	TRBV6-5	TRBJ1-2	TGTGCCAGCAGTTGCGAGGGGGCGTATGGCTACACCTTC	CASSCEGAYGYTF
-	-	TRBV7-6	TRBJ2-4	TGTGCCAGCAGCTTAGGATCCAGAAGCATTCAGTACTTC	CASSLGSRSIQYF
-	-	TRBV6-6	TRBJ2-3	TGTGCCAGCAGTTACGCGGGGAGTAGCACAGATACGCAGTATTTT	CASSYAGSSTDTQYF
-	-	TRBV30	TRBJ1-1	TGTGCCTGGACACTAATGAACACTGAAGCTTTCTTT	CAWTLMNTEAFF
-	TRBD1	TRBV18	TRBJ1-1	TGTGCCAGCTCATCTACCCAGGACAGGTTAGATGGTGAAGCTTTCTTT	CASSSTQDRLDGEAFF
-	-	TRBV19	TRBJ2-3	TGTGCCAGTAGTCTGCTTGGGGGTATCACAGATACGCAGTATTTT	CASSLLGGITDTQYF
-	-	TRBV4-3	TRBJ2-7	TGCGCCAGCAGCCAAGCCGGTGAGGGACAAGCCTACGAGCAGTACTTC	CASSQAGEGQAYEQYF
-	-	TRBV2	TRBJ1-3	TGTGCCAGCAGTGTCGGGGGATCTACTGGAAACACCATATATTTT	CASSVGGSTGNTIYF
-	-	TRBV28	TRBJ1-5	TGTGCCAGCAGTTTAGACGGGGGGGGCAATCAGCCCCAGCATTTT	CASSLDGGGNQPQHF
-	TRBD1	TRBV5-6	TRBJ1-2	TGTGCCAGCAGAGGACAGGACTATGGCTACACCTTC	CASRGQDYGYTF
-	-	TRBV10-2	TRBJ1-6	TGCGCCAGCAGTGATGGAGGGTGGGGGGATTCACCCCTCCACTTT	CASSDGGWGDSPLHF